The clone carrying this T cell receptor beta chain was detected many times. Its antigen remains unidentified. This entry is derived from a study of identical twins. Overall study results and limits: Out-of-frame alpha sequences shared by twins were enriched for low generation probability. Monozygotic twin pairs showed more out-of-frame TCR alpha sharing than models estimated. Conclusions leaned on cross-sectional statistical analysis and did not track the same donors over time. Beta clonotypes that were abundant in cord blood contained fewer insertions, a pattern absent from memory repertoires.

V gave up 5 bases and J gave up 4 bases, with 14 bases separating them. The CDR3 sequence is 14 residues long. Germline V CDR1 and CDR2: MDHEN, SYDVKM. A single record per CDR3 protein comes from TCRdb applying MiXCR to the 5' RACE reads. The sample lists 420,000 or so distinct CDR3 sequences, approximately 18% occurring once. Sequenced sample: naive T cells sorted from blood. The TCR sequence derives from a man in his fifties in good health. The genes are TRBV28 and TRBJ1-2, with D possibly being TRBD1 (5 bases). As DNA, the CDR3 is TGTGCCAGCAGTCCCCTAGAGGGGCGCTATGGCTACACCTTC. Encoded protein: CASSPLEGRYGYTF.